Listed here are 23 T cell receptor beta chains from one sample, sequenced in a study of vaccination effects on CD4 cells after COVID-19. Expansion with viral peptide pools was applied to antigen-specific CD4+ T cells by the ViraFEST assay prior to sequencing. Investigators separated out CD4+ T cells once approximately 11 days of culture had passed. Each participant received a vaccine that was either BNT162b2 or mRNA-1273, given as two doses. Antigen specificity for these receptors is unknown. Clones were sequenced by immunoSEQ multiplex PCR, and TCRdb holds only the in-frame ones, with some missing. The sample shows fewer than 25,000 clones, roughly 72% of them seen only once. Sample: CD4+ T cells from PBMCs cultured with HCoV-NL63 spike peptides, taken after COVID-19 vaccination. These receptors were taken from a human donor who received a COVID-19 vaccine.

This rearrangement joins TRBV18 to TRBJ1-2; D unresolved. The germline gives CDR1 KGHSH, CDR2 LQKENI. The V and J ends lost 2 bases and 3 bases respectively, with 7 bases between them. This CDR3 has 13 residues. For the CDR3, the DNA is TGTGCCAGCTCACCAGGGAATGACTATGGCTACACCTTC. Translating gives CASSPGNDYGYTF.

This clone was counted a single time. V is TRBV18 and J is TRBJ2-3; 9 nucleotides agree with TRBD2. After removal of 3 bases from V and 4 bases from J, the junction contained 8 bases not matched to a gene. The CDR3 consists of 16 residues. Germline lookup yields CDR1 KGHSH and CDR2 LQKENI. CDR3 DNA sequence: TGTGCCAGCTCACCGTTCGGCGGGAGGGCATCAGATACGCAGTATTTT. This codes for CASSPFGGRASDTQYF.

V gene TRBV3-1 (or the pseudogene TRBV3-2) combines with J gene TRBJ1-1; 8 positions agree with TRBD1. The CDR3 contains 14 residues. Germline CDR1 is LGHDT and CDR2 is YNNKEL (reference sequence). Unmatched junction bases numbered 8, after V lost 4 bases and J lost 7 bases. The CDR3 here is CASSRDRGSGEAFF. The CDR3 DNA sequence: TGTGCCAGCAGCCGTGACAGGGGATCGGGTGAAGCTTTCTTT.

The chain carries TRBV6-1 and TRBJ2-7, with unresolved D. CDR3 size: 12 residues. With 1 base removed from V and 4 bases from J, the gap between germline ends came to 5 bases. Germline V lookup: CDR1 MNHNS, CDR2 SASEGT. The CDR3 coding sequence is TGTGCCAGCAGTGAAGATATATACGAGCAGTACTTC. This sequence encodes CASSEDIYEQYF.

The chain employs TRBV27 and TRBJ2-1; D may be TRBD1 (7 bases). The length of the CDR3 is 14 residues. V lost 2 bases and J 7 bases, leaving 12 bases between the germline ends. Germline-derived CDR1 and CDR2 are MNHEY and SMNVEV (reference sequence). Here the CDR3 DNA reads TGTGCCAGCAGTTTAAGCAGGGGGGCGAATGAGCAGTTCTTC. Translating it yields CASSLSRGANEQFF.

The chain uses TRBV5-1 and TRBJ2-5, with a possible D match to TRBD1 (5 bases). The CDR3 is 13 residues long. Trimming shortened V by 2 bases and J by 4 bases, and 9 bases separated the two germline ends. Germline assignment: CDR1 SGHRS and CDR2 YFSETQ. The DNA of the CDR3 is TGCGCCAGCAGCTTAGTGCAGGGAGAGACCCAGTACTTC. This sequence encodes CASSLVQGETQYF.

This rearrangement joins TRBV2 to TRBJ2-3; D perhaps matches TRBD1 (7 bases). Trimming shortened V by 6 bases and J by 0 bases, and 13 bases separated the two germline ends. CDR3 size: 15 residues. CDR1 SNHLY and CDR2 FYNNEI come from the germline V gene. For the CDR3, the DNA is TGTGCCAGCAGCTCGCAGGGGGGAAGCACAGATACGCAGTATTTT. Its translation is CASSSQGGSTDTQYF.

The chain uses TRBV14 and TRBJ2-5; no firm D call. V was cut by 0 bases and J by 5 bases, with 7 bases left in between. Germline lookup yields CDR1 SGHDN and CDR2 FVKESK. CDR3 size: 13 residues. In DNA form, the CDR3 reads TGTGCCAGCAGCCAAGATTGGGCGGAGACCCAGTACTTC. Translating gives CASSQDWAETQYF.

The chain couples TRBV5-1 to TRBJ2-2; the D is unclear. Germline CDR1 and CDR2: SGHRS and YFSETQ. The CDR3 loop spans 14 amino acids. The germline V and J ends were trimmed by 2 bases and 0 bases, with 5 bases remaining between them. The CDR3 nucleotides are TGCGCCAGCAGCTTTCCCTCGAACACCGGGGAGCTGTTTTTT. Protein product: CASSFPSNTGELFF.

This clone was counted only a few times. The rearrangement uses TRBV11-3 and TRBJ2-2; D possibly uses TRBD1 or TRBD2 (5 bases each). Germline CDR1 is SGHNT and CDR2 is YENEEA. V lost 5 bases and J 5 bases, leaving 15 bases between the germline ends. The CDR3 has 15 amino acids. CDR3 nucleotides: TGTGCCAGCAGCACCGGGACCTCTAAAACCGGGGAGCTGTTTTTT. This translates into CASSTGTSKTGELFF.

The rearrangement links TRBV2 to TRBJ2-2; D uncertain. This CDR3 comprises 16 residues. The germline CDR1 and CDR2 sequences are SNHLY and FYNNEI. V lost 3 bases and J lost 0, with 11 bases in between. The CDR3 loop reads CASSEVRLANTGELFF. The CDR3 DNA is TGTGCCAGCAGTGAGGTACGGCTCGCGAACACCGGGGAGCTGTTTTTT.

J is TRBJ2-5 and V is TRBV12-3 or TRBV12-4, with D possibly TRBD1 on 6 matching bases. Between the trimmed V and J ends, which lost 6 bases and 4 bases, there was a span of 9 bases. The CDR3 totals 12 residues. The CDR3 is CASSTGSETQYF. The CDR3 DNA follows: TGTGCCAGCAGCACAGGGTCAGAGACCCAGTACTTC.

This chain's CDR3 is CSASPPLAGGHEQFF. CDR3 nucleotide sequence: TGCAGTGCTAGTCCCCCGCTAGCGGGAGGCCATGAGCAGTTCTTC. The chain is built from TRBV20-1 and TRBJ2-1; TRBD2 agrees at 11 bases. The ends lost 3 bases at V and 8 bases at J; junction bases unmatched: 9. This CDR3 is built from 15 residues. Germline V CDR1 and CDR2: DFQATT, SNEGSKA (reference sequence).

The chain links TRBV15 to TRBJ2-1; possible D gene TRBD2, 8 bases. V was cut by 0 bases and J by 5 bases, with 20 bases left in between. Germline V gives CDR1 LNHNV, CDR2 YYDKDF (reference sequence). The CDR3 consists of 18 residues. CDR3 bases: TGTGCCACCAGCAGAGACCCGGGACTAGGGACAGCCAACAATGAGCAGTTCTTC. Translation gives CATSRDPGLGTANNEQFF.

The chain combines TRBV9 with TRBJ2-1; the D is unclear. Germline CDR1 and CDR2: SGDLS and YYNGEE. Trimming cost V 0 bases and J 8 bases, with 3 bases left between them. There are 11 residues in the CDR3. CDR3 amino acids: CASSVADEQFF. The CDR3 DNA is TGTGCCAGCAGCGTAGCTGATGAGCAGTTCTTC. Full variable domain (outside the CDR3, taken from reference TRBV9 and TRBJ2-1): DSGVTQTPKHLITATGQRVTLRCSPRSGDLSVYWYQQSLDQGLQFLIQYYNGEERAKGNILERFSAQQFPDLHSELNLSSLELGDSALYFCASSVADEQFFGPGTRLTVL.

This chain uses TRBV25-1 with TRBJ2-1, with D maybe TRBD1 (5 bases). CDR3 length: 14 residues. Germline V gives CDR1 MGHDK, CDR2 SYGVNS. Trimming left V 8 bases short and J 8 bases short, with 19 bases between. The CDR3 region is CASYPGQGNHEQFF. CDR3 sequence (DNA): TGTGCCAGCTACCCCGGGCAGGGAAACCATGAGCAGTTCTTC.

The J gene is TRBJ2-3, the V gene TRBV12-1; TRBD2 is taken as the D call from the table, unchecked against the DNA. TRBV12-1 is deemed a pseudogene. The CDR3 loop spans 17 amino acids. The CDR3 DNA reads as TGTGCCAGCAGCTTTGCAGGACTAGCGGTAAGCACAGATACGCAGTATTTT. It encodes CASSFAGLAVSTDTQYF.

In this sample, this clone turned up a few times. V is TRBV5-1 and J is TRBJ1-3; D might be TRBD1 (5 bases). This CDR3 region has 16 residues. In germline, CDR1 is SGHRS, CDR2 YFSETQ. The germline V and J ends were trimmed by 0 bases and 3 bases, with 13 bases remaining between them. The CDR3 DNA sequence: TGCGCCAGCAGCTTGGTCCAGGGTCGGTTTGGAAACACCATATATTTT. Amino acids: CASSLVQGRFGNTIYF.

The chain recombines TRBV2 with TRBJ2-5; 10 nucleotides agree with TRBD1. The CDR3 is made up of 15 amino acids. CDR1 and CDR2 from the germline V gene are SNHLY and FYNNEI. V lost 6 bases and J lost 0; bases outside the gene matches: 4. The CDR3 loop reads CASSRDRGDQETQYF. For the CDR3, the DNA is TGTGCCAGCAGCCGGGACAGGGGTGACCAAGAGACCCAGTACTTC. The complete variable domain, with remaining parts taken from reference TRBV2 and TRBJ2-5, reads EPEVTQTPSHQVTQMGQEVILRCVPISNHLYFYWYRQILGQKVEFLVSFYNNEISEKSEIFDDQFSVERPDGSNFTLKIRSTKLEDSAMYFCASSRDRGDQETQYFGPGTRLLVL.

The chain carries TRBV29-1 and TRBJ2-2, with D unresolved. Germline assignment: CDR1 SQVTM and CDR2 ANQGSEA. The CDR3 has 11 residues. Trimming pared 4 bases from V and 11 bases from J, leaving 11 bases between. As DNA, the CDR3 is TGCAGCGTTGGGGCCAGTGGTGAGCTGTTTTTT. This sequence encodes CSVGASGELFF.

This chain uses TRBV2 with TRBJ1-2; D is possibly TRBD1 (6 bases). The CDR3 contains 13 residues. Germline V gene lookup returns CDR1 SNHLY and CDR2 FYNNEI. V gave up 3 bases and J gave up 8 bases, with 13 bases separating them. The CDR3 is CASSDLGAWGYTF. DNA for the CDR3: TGTGCCAGCAGTGACTTGGGGGCATGGGGCTACACCTTC.

The chain has TRBV11-2 and TRBJ1-4; no clear D. Germline V lookup: CDR1 SGHAT, CDR2 FQNNGV. The CDR3 runs to 15 residues. Trimming shortened V by 2 bases and J by 2 bases, and 9 bases separated the two germline ends. Written as DNA, the CDR3 is TGTGCCAGCAGCTTAAGAGGGCCCACTAATGAAAAACTGTTTTTT. It yields the protein CASSLRGPTNEKLFF.

The chain employs TRBV21-1 and TRBJ1-6; TRBD1, the table's D call, was not compared with the DNA. TRBV21-1 is described as a pseudogene. The CDR3 is 15 amino acids. CDR3 protein: CASSKRQGDNSPLHF. The CDR3 DNA follows: TGTGCCAGCAGCAAAAGACAGGGAGATAATTCACCCCTCCACTTT.